The 25 T cell receptor beta chains listed next were all sequenced from one sample in a study of identifying expanded T cells in peripheral blood. Using immunoSEQ multiplex PCR, the repertoire was profiled, and TCRdb retains in-frame clones only, with some absent. Altogether some 81,000 clones are present, about 83% being singletons, with the ten largest covering 18%. What was sequenced was blood. Source of these receptors: a person aged 18-70 years in good health.

The rearrangement links TRBV6-1 to TRBJ2-6; maybe TRBD2 (6 bases). This CDR3 region has 15 residues. CDR1 and CDR2 (germline): MNHNS, SASEGT. V lost 6 bases, J lost 0 bases, and 9 bases lay in between. Here the CDR3 DNA reads TGTGCCAGCAGGGGACTGTCCTCTGGGGCCAACGTCCTGACTTTC. Its translation is CASRGLSSGANVLTF.

V is TRBV2 and J is TRBJ1-5; D uncertain. Looked up from germline, CDR1 is SNHLY and CDR2 is FYNNEI. The ends were cut back, 6 bases at V and 7 bases at J, with 10 bases in the middle. The CDR3 spans 12 residues. The CDR3 reads CASRAWEQPQHF. CDR3 in DNA: TGTGCCAGCAGAGCGTGGGAGCAGCCCCAGCATTTT.

Only a few counts were recorded for this clone. The V and J genes are TRBV7-8 and TRBJ2-7; D may match TRBD1 or TRBD2 (5 bases each). V lost 5 bases to trimming and J lost 7 bases, with 12 bases between them. The germline CDR1 and CDR2 sequences are SGHVS and FQNEAQ. This CDR3 comprises 12 residues. In DNA form, the CDR3 reads TGTGCCAGCAGCCTCGGGACGCAGGAGCAGTACTTC. This gives the protein CASSLGTQEQYF.

This chain joins TRBV2 and TRBJ1-1; 9 nucleotides align to TRBD1. Germline values: CDR1 SNHLY, CDR2 FYNNEI. The CDR3 is 14 amino acids. V dropped 7 bases and J dropped 1; count of bases not matched to a gene: 4. CDR3 region: CASTLDRGNTEAFF. In DNA form, the CDR3 reads TGTGCCAGCACCTTGGACAGGGGGAACACTGAAGCTTTCTTT.

V gene TRBV5-6 combines with J gene TRBJ2-5, with D unresolved. Trimming took 4 bases from V and 2 from J, leaving 9 bases between them. This CDR3 contains 13 residues. Germline CDR1 is SGHDT and CDR2 is YYEEEE. As DNA, the CDR3 is TGTGCCAGCAGCCGCCGGATACAAGAGACCCAGTACTTC. Translation gives CASSRRIQETQYF.

The genes are TRBV18 and TRBJ2-3, with a tentative D call TRBD2 (5 bases). The length of the CDR3 is 14 residues. Deletions cut 6 bases from V and 6 bases from J, with 16 bases between. The V gene's germline CDR1 is KGHSH and CDR2 LQKENI. Written as DNA, the CDR3 is TGTGCCAGCTCGACGTCTCGAGGGAGCGATACGCAGTATTTT. The encoded protein is CASSTSRGSDTQYF.

The chain carries TRBV28 and TRBJ1-1; 9 bases are shared with TRBD1. Trimming removed 5 bases from V and 2 bases from J; junction bases left unmatched: 9. This CDR3 region has 16 residues. Germline V gene lookup returns CDR1 MDHEN and CDR2 SYDVKM. The DNA for the CDR3 is TGTGCCAGCAGTAGTCGGGGGACAGGGAGAAACACTGAAGCTTTCTTT. It is translated as CASSSRGTGRNTEAFF.

This clone is classed as large (0.1 to 1%). The genes are TRBV28 and TRBJ2-3, with no clear D. In germline, CDR1 is MDHEN, CDR2 SYDVKM. The CDR3 is 16 residues long. V lost 2 bases to trimming and J lost 0 bases, with 12 bases between them. DNA of the CDR3: TGTGCCAGCAGTTTACTAGGCCGTACTAGCACAGATACGCAGTATTTT. This gives the protein CASSLLGRTSTDTQYF.

The rearrangement uses TRBV19 and TRBJ1-1; weak D call: TRBD1 (5 bases). This CDR3 contains 16 residues. CDR1 and CDR2 (germline): LNHDA, SQIVND (reference sequence). The ends were cut back, 3 bases at V and 1 base at J, with 15 bases in the middle. The CDR3 DNA follows: TGTGCCAGTAGTATTATTCCCGGGCAGGGGAACACTGAAGCTTTCTTT. It codes for CASSIIPGQGNTEAFF.

The chain recombines TRBV4-2 with TRBJ2-7, with TRBD1 as a possible D gene (6 bases). The germline V gene encodes CDR1 LGHNA and CDR2 YNFKEQ. V was trimmed by 4 bases and J by 3 bases, leaving 10 bases between them. The CDR3 contains 13 residues. CDR3 in amino acids: CASSPKGHYEQYF. The CDR3 bases are TGTGCCAGCAGCCCTAAGGGACACTACGAGCAGTACTTC.

The V gene is TRBV9, the J gene TRBJ2-3; TRBD2 matches 11 bases. The CDR3 sequence is 15 residues long. V lost 2 bases, J lost 2 bases, and 1 base stayed unmatched. Germline CDR1 SGDLS, CDR2 YYNGEE. The CDR3 here is CASSVSGRVTDTQYF. In nucleotides, the CDR3 is TGTGCCAGCAGCGTTAGCGGGAGGGTCACAGATACGCAGTATTTT. The variable domain in full, with the rest retrieved from reference TRBV9 and TRBJ2-3, is DSGVTQTPKHLITATGQRVTLRCSPRSGDLSVYWYQQSLDQGLQFLIQYYNGEERAKGNILERFSAQQFPDLHSELNLSSLELGDSALYFCASSVSGRVTDTQYFGPGTRLTVL.

The gene calls are TRBV5-4 and TRBJ2-3, with TRBD1 matching over 10 bases. V shed 4 bases, J shed 4 bases, and the junction held 9 bases outside the gene matches. There are 16 residues in the CDR3. The germline gives CDR1 SGHNT, CDR2 YYREEE (reference sequence). CDR3 amino acids: CASSPPPGQGSDTQYF. In nucleotides, the CDR3 is TGTGCCAGCAGCCCCCCCCCGGGACAGGGGTCAGATACGCAGTATTTT.

This clone came up a few times. This chain uses TRBV5-4 with TRBJ1-2; D is uncertain. This CDR3 is 14 amino acids long. V was pared by 6 bases and J by 2 bases, with 14 bases between. Germline V gives CDR1 SGHNT, CDR2 YYREEE (reference sequence). CDR3 sequence (DNA): TGTGCCAGCACCCCTTCCGAGGAAAACTATGGCTACACCTTC. This translates into CASTPSEENYGYTF.

The chain recombines TRBV19 with TRBJ1-5; unclear D gene. The CDR3 covers 15 residues. Germline CDR1 LNHDA, CDR2 SQIVND (reference sequence). Trimming took off 6 bases at V and 5 bases at J, with 17 bases between the two ends. This CDR3 is CASSPRVEEHQPQHF. The CDR3 DNA reads TGTGCCAGTAGCCCCCGGGTGGAAGAGCATCAGCCCCAGCATTTT.

This rearrangement joins TRBV5-6 to TRBJ2-2, with D uncertain. V lost 1 base, J lost 6 bases, and 7 bases lay in between. The CDR3 has 13 residues. The V gene's germline CDR1 is SGHDT and CDR2 YYEEEE. In nucleotides, the CDR3 is TGTGCCAGCAGCTTGCCGAATGCCGGGGAGCTGTTTTTT. Translated, it gives CASSLPNAGELFF. The full variable domain, its missing parts supplied by reference TRBV5-6 and TRBJ2-2, is DAGVTQSPTHLIKTRGQQVTLRCSPKSGHDTVSWYQQALGQGPQFIFQYYEEEERQRGNFPDRFSGHQFPNYSSELNVNALLLGDSALYLCASSLPNAGELFFGEGSRLTVL.

The J gene is TRBJ2-7, the V gene TRBV9; D may match TRBD1 or TRBD2 (6 bases each). The V and J ends lost 4 bases and 5 bases respectively, with 19 bases between them. The germline V gene has CDR1 SGDLS and CDR2 YYNGEE. The CDR3 extends over 15 amino acids. The chain's CDR3 is CASSSPAGGGNEQYF. CDR3 nucleotide sequence: TGTGCCAGCAGCTCCCCCGCCGGGGGCGGGAACGAGCAGTACTTC.

This chain joins TRBV7-8 and TRBJ2-7, with TRBD2 identical over 9 bases. The CDR3 is 15 residues long. Germline values: CDR1 SGHVS, CDR2 FQNEAQ. Unmatched junction bases numbered 7, after V lost 5 bases and J lost 2 bases. Here the CDR3 reads CASSTTSGLAYEQYF. CDR3 bases: TGTGCCAGCAGCACCACTAGCGGGTTAGCCTACGAGCAGTACTTC. Together with reference TRBV7-8 and TRBJ2-7, the CDR3 gives the full variable domain: GAGVSQSPRYKVAKRGQDVALRCDPISGHVSLFWYQQALGQGPEFLTYFQNEAQLDKSGLPSDRFFAERPEGSVSTLKIQRTQQEDSAVYLCASSTTSGLAYEQYFGPGTRLTVT.

The CDR3 sequence is CASSPNLGPSYEQYF. The CDR3 DNA reads as TGTGCCAGCAGTCCTAACTTGGGGCCATCCTACGAGCAGTACTTC. This chain connects TRBV6-5 to TRBJ2-7; possible D gene TRBD1, 5 bases. Trimming stripped 5 bases from V and 1 base from J, with 15 bases between. The germline V gene has CDR1 MNHEY and CDR2 SVGAGI. The CDR3 totals 15 residues.

The chain carries TRBV7-3 and TRBJ2-3; 11 nucleotides agree with TRBD1. Germline trimming cut 0 bases from V and 1 base from J; bases unmatched to any gene: 3. Germline V gene data show CDR1 as SGHTA and CDR2 as FQGTGA. This CDR3 comprises 17 residues. Written as DNA, the CDR3 is TGTGCCAGCAGCTTAACGGGGACAGGGGGTGGCACAGATACGCAGTATTTT. Its translation is CASSLTGTGGGTDTQYF.

This clone is judged medium-sized. This chain uses TRBV7-2 with TRBJ1-2; D unresolved. This CDR3 spans 14 amino acids. V lost 2 bases and J 6 bases, leaving 13 bases between the germline ends. Germline V CDR1 and CDR2: SGHTA, FQGNSA. Here the CDR3 reads CASSLMSVSNGYTF. CDR3 nucleotide sequence: TGTGCCAGCAGCTTAATGTCAGTGTCGAATGGCTACACCTTC.

The chain employs TRBV7-8 and TRBJ1-1; no clear D gene. Germline values: CDR1 SGHVS, CDR2 FQNEAQ. The V gene lost 3 bases and the J gene lost 1 base, with 12 bases spanning the gap. The length of the CDR3 is 15 residues. CDR3: CASSLSQRWNTEAFF. CDR3 sequence (DNA): TGTGCCAGCAGCTTGTCCCAGAGGTGGAACACTGAAGCTTTCTTT.

The chain has TRBV5-1 and TRBJ2-1; D might be TRBD1 or TRBD2, each matching 5 bases. The CDR3 totals 16 residues. The germline CDR1 and CDR2 sequences are SGHRS and YFSETQ. V was shortened by 3 bases and J by 0 bases, with 13 bases between the two germline ends. CDR3 bases: TGCGCCAGCAGCTCCGGGACCGGTAGCTCCTACAATGAGCAGTTCTTC. Translating it yields CASSSGTGSSYNEQFF.

This chain connects TRBV4-3 to TRBJ2-5; 8 nucleotides align to TRBD1. The CDR3 runs to 15 residues. The junction had 4 bases not matched to a gene; V was cut back by 4 bases and J by 0 bases. Germline CDR1 reads LGHNA; CDR2 reads YSLEER. Here the CDR3 reads CASSLGQGDQETQYF. In nucleotides, the CDR3 is TGCGCCAGCAGCCTCGGACAGGGCGACCAAGAGACCCAGTACTTC.

The rearrangement joins TRBV5-5 to TRBJ2-1; possibly TRBD1 for D (6 bases). V gave up 4 bases and J gave up 5 bases, with 13 bases separating them. The CDR3 has 14 amino acids. The germline CDR1 and CDR2 sequences are SGHKS and YYEKEE (reference sequence). CDR3 in amino acids: CASSPLTGNNEQFF. The CDR3 DNA sequence: TGTGCCAGCAGCCCGCTTACAGGGAACAATGAGCAGTTCTTC.

CDR3: CASRPGLASYEQYF. The CDR3 DNA is TGCGCCAGCAGACCGGGACTAGCGTCCTACGAGCAGTACTTC. The rearrangement joins TRBV10-2 to TRBJ2-7, with 10 bases that match TRBD2. V shed 6 bases, J shed 1 base, and the junction held 3 bases outside the gene matches. The CDR3 sequence is 14 residues long. CDR1 is WSHSY and CDR2 is SAAADI in the germline V gene.